This TCR beta chain is drawn from a study of cytomegalovirus exposure and HLA in healthy donors. V was clipped by 0 bases and J by 2 bases; unmatched bases: 1. CDR3 length equals 15 residues. The germline V gene has CDR1 SEHNR and CDR2 FQNEAQ (reference sequence). PCR employed 60 Vbeta and 13 Jbeta primers. The method was immunoSEQ multiplex PCR; TCRdb's version includes in-frame clones alone and lacks a portion of them. The table records about 67,000 clones, more than 80% of them present only once. The sequence came from a woman aged 25-40 years in good health and CMV-seronegative. Material: PBMCs. The chain recombines TRBV7-9 with TRBJ2-1, with 7 positions matching TRBD1. CDR3: CASSLAQGTYNEQFF. The CDR3 DNA follows: TGTGCCAGCAGCTTAGCACAGGGGACCTACAATGAGCAGTTCTTC. Combining the CDR3 with reference TRBV7-9 and TRBJ2-1 gives the whole variable domain DTGVSQNPRHKITKRGQNVTFRCDPISEHNRLYWYRQTLGQGPEFLTYFQNEAQLEKSRLLSDRFSAERPKGSFSTLEIQRTEQGDSAMYLCASSLAQGTYNEQFFGPGTRLTVL.